This T cell receptor beta chain was sequenced for a study of T cell repertoires in cytomegalovirus infection. TCRdb recomputed calls from the reads with MiXCR, one row per CDR3 protein. The sample carries around 450,000 distinct CDR3 sequences, about a third recorded once. This receptor was taken from a human donor in good health (CMV status not recorded). Some clones in this sample may be carry-over from other donors' samples. The sample was PBMCs.

CDR3 nucleotide sequence: TGCAGCGTTGCGGCTAGAACAACTAATGAAAAACTGTTTTTT. It translates to CSVAARTTNEKLFF. The rearrangement uses TRBV29-1 and TRBJ1-4; D ambiguous. CDR1 is SQVTM and CDR2 is ANQGSEA in the germline V gene. Trimming shortened V by 4 bases and J by 0 bases, and 9 bases separated the two germline ends. The CDR3 covers 14 residues. Variable domain in full (rest from reference TRBV29-1 and TRBJ1-4): SAVISQKPSRDICQRGTSLTIQCQVDSQVTMMFWYRQQPGQSLTLIATANQGSEATYESGFVIDKFPISRPNLTFSTLTVSNMSPEDSSIYLCSVAARTTNEKLFFGSGTQLSVL.